This TCR beta chain derives from a study of siplizumab effects on memory and regulatory T cells (dated by TCRdb to the late 2010s). In terms of the full investigation: The study looked at the effect of siplizumab, an anti-CD2 antibody, on alloreactive T-cell subsets in allogeneic mixed lymphocyte reactions made from human PBMCs. The study at large found these results: Sequences below about 10^-5 frequency were poorly captured, so only a minor fraction of alloreactive clones could be mapped to unstimulated subsets. Roughly 75-97% of proliferating CD4+ or CD8+ clones could not be assigned a naive or memory phenotype. No functional confirmation was obtained for the suppressive function of proliferating Tregs from siplizumab cultures. Unstimulated naive T cells appeared more diverse than memory T cells, and naive cells seemed to contribute substantially to the alloresponse. Of the alloreactive CD4+ clones that could be mapped, the Treg-derived share averaged around 70% with siplizumab compared with 25% to 30% in control reactions. Siplizumab significantly lowered the cumulative frequency of alloreactive sequences that could be traced to unstimulated CD4+ memory T cells.

Receptor amplification or capture employed the immunoSEQ multiplex PCR assay. The deep sequencing platform assayed about 10^5 TCR templates per sample. Genomic DNA extracted from sorted T cells was used for TCRbeta CDR3 sequencing. Under the source paper's analysis protocol: The R programming language was used for clonal analysis of the TCRbeta CDR3 data. Alloreactive CD4+ and CD8+ clones were identified by comparing unstimulated samples to CFSE-low samples taken after the reaction. Regulatory or non-regulatory origin was assigned to alloreactive CD4+ clones by matching of sequences to sorted unstimulated Treg and non-Treg repertoires. The immuneACCESS repertoire file appears here via TCRdb, limited to in-frame rearrangements. These files lack a portion of the clones; in checked studies, under half of the deficit traces to unresolved V genes, and the cause of the others is not known. The V and J calls and clone size come from that table; D and trimming were worked out from the DNA. The sample yields about 99,000 clones; over 90% were counted once. The ten biggest clones cover about 0.62% of the sample.

Sorted unstimulated T cells and proliferating T cells recovered from mixed lymphocyte reactions were subjected to TCRbeta CDR3 sequencing. Fresh whole blood from roughly 10 HLA-typed healthy donors was used to isolate PBMCs. To map where alloreactive clones came from, unstimulated CD4+ regulatory T cells were FACS-sorted. CDR1 and CDR2 were assigned from the germline V gene as SGHTA and FQGNSA. Trimming accounts for 5 bases at V and 4 bases at J, while the number of junction bases matched to no gene is 7. From the cysteine up to the phenylalanine, the CDR3 has a length of 15 residues. The CDR3 DNA has 45 bases and is translated from base 1. On this clone: Its recognized antigen is unknown. Base-call qualities are not available, and no considerably larger clone is one nucleotide away.

This chain is built from TRBV7-2 and TRBJ2-3, with TRBD2 matching 9 junction bases. Sequenced sample: Tregs sorted from blood. This clonotype was obtained from a human donor in good health. The DNA sequence follows: TGTGCCAGCAGCGTTAGCGGGAGCCCTTCAGATACGCAGTATTTT. Its protein product is CASSVSGSPSDTQYF.